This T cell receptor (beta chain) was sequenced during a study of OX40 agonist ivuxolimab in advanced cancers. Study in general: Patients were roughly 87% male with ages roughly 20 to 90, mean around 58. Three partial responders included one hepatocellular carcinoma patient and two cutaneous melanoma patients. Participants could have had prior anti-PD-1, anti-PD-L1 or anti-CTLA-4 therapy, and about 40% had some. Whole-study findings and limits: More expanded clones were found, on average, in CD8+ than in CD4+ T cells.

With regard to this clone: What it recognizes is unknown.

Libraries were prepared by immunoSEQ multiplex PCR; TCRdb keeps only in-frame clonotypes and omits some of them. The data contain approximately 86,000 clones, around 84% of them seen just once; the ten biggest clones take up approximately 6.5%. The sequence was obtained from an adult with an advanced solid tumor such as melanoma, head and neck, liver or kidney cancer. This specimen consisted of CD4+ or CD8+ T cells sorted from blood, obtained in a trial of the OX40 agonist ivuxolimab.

The DNA of the CDR3 is TGTGCCAGCAGCTTAGCCGGATGGGGGGACACCGGGGAGCTGTTTTTT. This codes for CASSLAGWGDTGELFF. J is TRBJ2-2 and V is TRBV7-8; maybe TRBD2 (6 bases). The V gene lost 0 bases and the J gene lost 3 bases, with 11 bases spanning the gap. The CDR3 is 16 amino acids. Germline V gives CDR1 SGHVS, CDR2 FQNEAQ.